This T cell receptor (beta chain) was identified during a study of PD-L1 blockade in urothelial cancer. Turning to the study itself: Blood analysis took place 3 weeks (second dose) and 6 weeks after treatment start.

The assay was immunoSEQ multiplex PCR, and TCRdb's table has in-frame clones only and misses some. The sample lists more than 75,000 clones; 84% were seen once. The length of the CDR3 is 14 residues. Germline V gene sequence: CDR1 ENHRY, CDR2 SYGVKD. Trimming removed 6 bases at V and 4 bases at J, with 15 bases between. Time point meaning: pretreatment peripheral blood. Sequencing used PBMCs, obtained around atezolizumab (anti-PD-L1) treatment. The clonotype comes from a man aged 60-69 years with urothelial cancer. The chain combines TRBV10-3 with TRBJ1-2; a possible D gene is TRBD1 (5 bases). CDR3: CAIRADSLSYGYTF. CDR3 DNA sequence: TGTGCCATCAGGGCAGACAGTCTCTCCTATGGCTACACCTTC.